The 30 T cell receptor beta chains below were found in one sample sequenced in a study of memory CD4+ T cells and cytomegalovirus serostatus (dated by TCRdb to the late 2010s). Receptor libraries were prepared by the immunoSEQ multiplex PCR assay. TCRdb provides this immuneACCESS table in a form limited to in-frame rearrangements. Some clones are lacking; in checked studies, under half of them reflect an unresolved V gene, and why the rest are absent is not known. The sample data list some 87,000 clones, and roughly 80% of these were observed just once. The ten largest clones add up to about 3.6% of the sample. A FACSAria II was used to sort memory CD4+ T cells, defined as single viable CD3+CD4+CD8-CD45RO+ cells. The sample consisted of memory CD4+ T cells from blood. Receptor source: an adult in good health and CMV-seropositive.

The V call is TRBV5-1, the J call TRBJ2-1; D is possibly TRBD2 (6 bases). The CDR3 length is 16 residues. The germline V gene has CDR1 SGHRS and CDR2 YFSETQ. V was pared by 0 bases and J by 2 bases, with 12 bases between. The CDR3 here is CASSLEAGQPYNEQFF. Written as DNA, the CDR3 is TGCGCCAGCAGCTTGGAGGCGGGGCAGCCCTACAATGAGCAGTTCTTC.

The chain couples TRBV5-4 to TRBJ1-5; 8 nucleotides agree with TRBD1. This CDR3 has 15 amino acids. Germline assignment: CDR1 SGHNT and CDR2 YYREEE (reference sequence). V shed 3 bases and J 3 bases; nucleotides not matched to a gene: 5. CDR3 region: CASSSGQGSNQPQHF. Here the CDR3 DNA reads TGTGCCAGCAGCTCTGGACAGGGCTCCAATCAGCCCCAGCATTTT.

V gene TRBV28 combines with J gene TRBJ1-2; the D gene is possibly TRBD1 (6 bases). Germline V gives CDR1 MDHEN, CDR2 SYDVKM. CDR3 size: 13 residues. Trimming left V 8 bases short and J 0 bases short, with 10 bases between. CDR3 nucleotides: TGTGCCAGCCAGGGGCCCTCTAACTATGGCTACACCTTC. This gives the protein CASQGPSNYGYTF.

The chain combines TRBV11-2 with TRBJ1-4; D ambiguous. V gave up 5 bases and J gave up 6 bases, with 7 bases separating them. Germline loops: CDR1 SGHAT, CDR2 FQNNGV. This CDR3 spans 12 amino acids. Here the CDR3 reads CASSQADEKLFF. Here the CDR3 DNA reads TGTGCCAGCAGCCAAGCCGATGAAAAACTGTTTTTT.

The CDR3 sequence: CASSGGRDNSYEQYF. In DNA, the CDR3 is TGTGCCAGCAGTGGGGGCCGGGACAACTCCTACGAGCAGTACTTC. The chain recombines TRBV2 with TRBJ2-7; D possibly corresponds to TRBD1 (6 bases). The CDR3 has 15 residues. Germline V gene data show CDR1 as SNHLY and CDR2 as FYNNEI. Trimming took off 4 bases at V and 0 bases at J, with 13 bases between the two ends.

For the CDR3, the DNA is TGTGCCAGCATTGGAGTGTCTGGAAACACCATATATTTT. Translation: CASIGVSGNTIYF. The chain combines TRBV6-5 with TRBJ1-3; D ambiguous. Trimming left V 7 bases short and J 1 base short, with 8 bases between. CDR3 size: 13 residues. Germline-derived CDR1 and CDR2 are MNHEY and SVGAGI.

V is TRBV11-2 and J is TRBJ1-1; no firm D call. V was pared by 0 bases and J by 6 bases, with 11 bases between. The CDR3 contains 14 residues. Germline V gene lookup returns CDR1 SGHAT and CDR2 FQNNGV. As DNA, the CDR3 is TGTGCCAGCAGCTTAGACGTACAGAAACCTGAAGCTTTCTTT. Its protein is CASSLDVQKPEAFF.

The V and J genes are TRBV6-5 and TRBJ1-1; tentatively, D is TRBD1 (5 bases). This CDR3 is 14 amino acids long. Germline CDR1 MNHEY, CDR2 SVGAGI. The V end was cut by 8 bases, the J end by 1 base, with 14 bases between. Here the CDR3 DNA reads TGTGCCAGCTTACGGGACTTCACGAACACTGAAGCTTTCTTT. Its protein product is CASLRDFTNTEAFF.

The chain is built from TRBV7-4 and TRBJ1-5, with D maybe TRBD1 (6 bases). Looked up from germline, CDR1 is SGHVT and CDR2 is SQSDAQ. Trimming took 4 bases from V and 4 from J, leaving 14 bases between them. The CDR3 consists of 15 residues. The CDR3 nucleotides are TGTGCCAGCAGCTCGGGACATCGGCTAAATCAGCCCCAGCATTTT. Protein product: CASSSGHRLNQPQHF.

This clone was seen ten or more times. Sequence at one end of the junction differs from germline and may be a read error. The CDR3 region is CAISESTGDNHPQHF. The CDR3, as DNA: TGTGCCATCAGTGAGTCGACAGGGGATAATCATCCCCAGCATTTT. The chain carries TRBV10-3 and TRBJ1-5; 8 positions match TRBD1. CDR3 length: 15 amino acids. Germline-derived CDR1 and CDR2 are ENHRY and SYGVKD.

The rearrangement uses TRBV6-1 and TRBJ2-7; D is tentatively TRBD1 or TRBD2 (5 bases each). CDR3 length equals 15 residues. CDR1 and CDR2 (germline): MNHNS, SASEGT. The V end lost 7 bases, the J end lost 1 base, and 17 bases lay between the germline ends. CDR3 DNA: TGTGCCAGCACCAAGTCGGGGACCCAATCCTACGAGCAGTACTTC. Its translation: CASTKSGTQSYEQYF.

This clone was detected only once. V gene TRBV5-6 combines with J gene TRBJ2-5; TRBD1 is a possible D gene (6 bases). The V and J ends lost 2 bases and 8 bases respectively, with 19 bases between them. CDR3 length equals 15 residues. In germline, CDR1 is SGHDT, CDR2 YYEEEE. The CDR3 DNA sequence: TGTGCCAGCAGCTTCTCAATTACAGGGACCTTAACCCAGTACTTC. This gives the protein CASSFSITGTLTQYF.

Turning to this clone: The sample contains more than one DNA sequence encoding this CDR3. The rearrangement links TRBV5-1 to TRBJ1-1; the match to TRBD1 covers 8 bases. This CDR3 is 14 amino acids long. Germline CDR1 and CDR2: SGHRS and YFSETQ. Trimming took 1 base from V and 4 from J; bases not matched to a gene: 3. The CDR3 is CASSLRTGSTEAFF. CDR3 nucleotides: TGCGCCAGCAGCTTGAGGACAGGGAGCACTGAAGCTTTCTTT. The full variable domain, in which reference TRBV5-1 and TRBJ1-1 provide the parts outside the CDR3, is KAGVTQTPRYLIKTRGQQVTLSCSPISGHRSVSWYQQTPGQGLQFLFEYFSETQRNKGNFPGRFSGRQFSNSRSEMNVSTLELGDSALYLCASSLRTGSTEAFFGQGTRLTVV.

This clone showed up just once. The chain combines TRBV6-1 with TRBJ1-5; no reliable D call. The CDR3 runs 12 residues. The germline V gene has CDR1 MNHNS and CDR2 SASEGT. Trimming stripped 6 bases from V and 4 bases from J, with 7 bases between. The CDR3 protein is CASRYLNQPQHF. The CDR3 DNA reads TGTGCCAGCAGATACCTTAATCAGCCCCAGCATTTT.

This clone was recorded a few times. DNA of the CDR3: TGCAGCGTTGCGCCCAAGAGGACAGCTGAAAACATTCAGTACTTC. Protein product: CSVAPKRTAENIQYF. This chain connects TRBV29-1 to TRBJ2-4, with a weak D call TRBD1 (6 bases). The germline V and J ends were trimmed by 4 bases and 5 bases, with 18 bases remaining between them. The CDR3 is 15 residues long. Germline CDR1 SQVTM, CDR2 ANQGSEA.

A single count supports this clone. This chain connects TRBV7-8 to TRBJ2-1; 9 bases agree with TRBD2. CDR3 length: 15 amino acids. The junction had 6 bases not matched to a gene; V was cut back by 2 bases and J by 7 bases. Germline CDR1 reads SGHVS; CDR2 reads FQNEAQ. The CDR3 reads CASSLLAGATNEQFF. The CDR3 DNA reads as TGTGCCAGCAGCTTATTAGCGGGAGCGACAAATGAGCAGTTCTTC.

The rearrangement links TRBV6-1 to TRBJ2-3, with unresolved D. From germline, CDR1 is MNHNS and CDR2 SASEGT. V was cut by 1 base and J by 1 base, with 6 bases left in between. CDR3 size: 14 residues. The CDR3 reads CASSEGWGTDTQYF. CDR3 bases: TGTGCCAGCAGTGAAGGGTGGGGCACAGATACGCAGTATTTT.

The V and J genes are TRBV6-6 and TRBJ2-1; no clear D gene. Per the germline V gene, CDR1 is MNHNY and CDR2 is SVGAGI (reference sequence). The CDR3 runs 15 residues. V was trimmed by 6 bases and J by 1 base, leaving 13 bases between them. This chain's CDR3 is CASSRAPGSYNEQFF. CDR3 nucleotide sequence: TGTGCCAGCAGCCGCGCCCCGGGTTCCTACAATGAGCAGTTCTTC.

The rearrangement uses TRBV28 and TRBJ1-1, with D uncertain. The germline CDR1 and CDR2 sequences are MDHEN and SYDVKM. V lost 6 bases and J 7 bases, leaving 15 bases between the germline ends. CDR3 length: 13 amino acids. In nucleotides, the CDR3 is TGTGCCAGCAGGAATGGGTGGAAAGGTGAAGCTTTCTTT. As protein: CASRNGWKGEAFF. The variable domain in full, completed from reference TRBV28 and TRBJ1-1, reads DVKVTQSSRYLVKRTGEKVFLECVQDMDHENMFWYRQDPGLGLRLIYFSYDVKMKEKGDIPEGYSVSREKKERFSLILESASTNQTSMYLCASRNGWKGEAFFGQGTRLTVV.

The rearrangement links TRBV19 to TRBJ1-2, with D uncertain. The germline V and J ends were trimmed by 3 bases and 7 bases, with 24 bases remaining between them. The CDR3 has 17 amino acids. CDR1 and CDR2 (germline): LNHDA, SQIVND (reference sequence). CDR3 sequence: CASSMTTSSGRAGGYTF. For the CDR3, the DNA is TGTGCCAGTAGTATGACGACTAGTTCGGGTCGAGCTGGTGGCTACACCTTC.

The V call is TRBV6-5, the J call TRBJ1-2; perhaps TRBD1 as D (5 bases). This CDR3 has 13 residues. The germline gives CDR1 MNHEY, CDR2 SVGAGI. The V gene lost 2 bases and the J gene lost 8 bases, with 12 bases spanning the gap. This CDR3 reads CASSYRQSGGYTF. CDR3 DNA: TGTGCCAGCAGTTACCGACAGTCCGGGGGCTACACCTTC.

The chain joins TRBV28 to TRBJ1-2, with D possibly being TRBD1 (6 bases). Between the trimmed V and J ends, which lost 6 bases and 2 bases, there was a span of 22 bases. CDR3 length: 17 residues. CDR1 MDHEN and CDR2 SYDVKM come from the germline V gene. CDR3 in DNA: TGTGCCAGCAGCACCGCCCCGGGAGGGAGGGGGAACTATGGCTACACCTTC. Translated, it gives CASSTAPGGRGNYGYTF.

The chain uses TRBV10-2 and TRBJ1-4; D gene ambiguous. Germline CDR1 WSHSY, CDR2 SAAADI. With 2 bases removed from V and 6 bases from J, the gap between germline ends came to 10 bases. The CDR3 runs 14 residues. The CDR3 DNA sequence: TGCGCCAGCAGTGAGCCGGGAGGAGATGAAAAACTGTTTTTT. It is translated as CASSEPGGDEKLFF.

This chain connects TRBV7-3 to TRBJ2-2, with TRBD2 matching 9 bases. The germline CDR1 and CDR2 sequences are SGHTA and FQGTGA. This CDR3 is 17 amino acids long. V was pared by 4 bases and J by 5 bases, with 11 bases of the junction left unmatched. The CDR3 sequence is CASSSEPTSGGTGELFF. The CDR3 DNA follows: TGTGCCAGCAGCTCCGAGCCGACTAGCGGAGGGACCGGGGAGCTGTTTTTT.

This chain joins TRBV25-1 and TRBJ1-3; perhaps TRBD1 as D (6 bases). The CDR3 sequence is 14 residues long. Per the germline V gene, CDR1 is MGHDK and CDR2 is SYGVNS. V dropped 7 bases and J dropped 9 bases, with 19 bases sitting between them. The CDR3 reads CASTSMERGGTIYF. In DNA, the CDR3 is TGTGCCAGCACCTCAATGGAAAGGGGGGGCACCATATATTTT.

This clone was counted a single time. This chain joins TRBV30 and TRBJ2-5; 7 bases align to TRBD1. The CDR3 loop spans 12 amino acids. V shed 2 bases, J shed 7 bases, and the junction held 4 bases outside the gene matches. Per germline, CDR1 GTSNPN and CDR2 SVGIG (reference sequence). In DNA form, the CDR3 reads TGTGCCTGGAGTTCGACAGGGTGGACCCAGTACTTC. Translation: CAWSSTGWTQYF.

V gene TRBV18 combines with J gene TRBJ2-3; D remains ambiguous. Germline lookup yields CDR1 KGHSH and CDR2 LQKENI. This CDR3 has 13 amino acids. V was trimmed by 6 bases and J by 3 bases, leaving 10 bases between them. The CDR3 nucleotides read TGTGCCAGCTCTATGGAGATGACAGATACGCAGTATTTT. The encoded protein is CASSMEMTDTQYF.

The chain joins TRBV19 to TRBJ1-5; possible D gene TRBD1, 5 bases. Germline CDR1 is LNHDA and CDR2 is SQIVND (reference sequence). Trimming removed 3 bases from V and 5 bases from J, with 8 bases in between. The CDR3 contains 13 residues. The CDR3 DNA is TGTGCCAGTAGTATGGGGCAGGATCAGCCCCAGCATTTT. It codes for CASSMGQDQPQHF. The full variable domain, its missing parts supplied by reference TRBV19 and TRBJ1-5, is DGGITQSPKYLFRKEGQNVTLSCEQNLNHDAMYWYRQDPGQGLRLIYYSQIVNDFQKGDIAEGYSVSREKKESFPLTVTSAQKNPTAFYLCASSMGQDQPQHFGDGTRLSIL.

The rearrangement uses TRBV11-2 and TRBJ2-3, with D hard to call. Per the germline V gene, CDR1 is SGHAT and CDR2 is FQNNGV. The CDR3 sequence is 16 residues long. The V end lost 1 base, the J end lost 2 bases, and 13 bases lay between the germline ends. The CDR3 loop is CASSLVGGPPTDTQYF. CDR3 nucleotides: TGTGCCAGCAGCTTAGTTGGCGGACCACCCACAGATACGCAGTATTTT.

The chain couples TRBV2 to TRBJ2-7, with D tentatively TRBD2 (5 bases). The CDR3 has 15 residues. CDR1 and CDR2 (germline): SNHLY, FYNNEI. The V end lost 3 bases, the J end lost 1 base, and 13 bases lay between the germline ends. CDR3 nucleotides: TGTGCCAGCAGTGAGTACGAGGGAACATCCTACGAGCAGTACTTC. It yields the protein CASSEYEGTSYEQYF.